These 17 T cell receptor beta chains came from one sample sequenced in a study of blood T cell repertoires in COVID-19. Only in-frame clones appear in the TCRdb table, and some are missing; sequencing was by immunoSEQ multiplex PCR. Of about 230,000 clones listed, about 83% are singletons. The specimen sequenced was peripheral blood. These TCRs come from a man older than 75 with acute or convalescent COVID-19.

This chain links TRBV5-1 with TRBJ2-7; tentative D call: TRBD1 (6 bases). Germline V gene data show CDR1 as SGHRS and CDR2 as YFSETQ. The CDR3 covers 13 residues. The V end lost 1 base, the J end lost 6 bases, and 11 bases lay between the germline ends. CDR3 protein: CASSLMTGSEQYF. The CDR3 coding sequence is TGCGCCAGCAGCTTGATGACAGGAAGCGAGCAGTACTTC.

The genes are TRBV2 and TRBJ1-5; 9 bases map to TRBD1. Germline CDR1 SNHLY, CDR2 FYNNEI. CDR3 length equals 14 residues. The V gene end was trimmed by 7 bases and the J gene end by 4 bases; junction bases not matched to a gene: 5. Here the CDR3 reads CASTDRGVNQPQHF. DNA of the CDR3: TGTGCCAGCACCGACAGGGGGGTTAATCAGCCCCAGCATTTT. Based on the CDR3 plus reference TRBV2 and TRBJ1-5, the full variable domain is EPEVTQTPSHQVTQMGQEVILRCVPISNHLYFYWYRQILGQKVEFLVSFYNNEISEKSEIFDDQFSVERPDGSNFTLKIRSTKLEDSAMYFCASTDRGVNQPQHFGDGTRLSIL.

V and J are TRBV18 and TRBJ2-1, with TRBD2 matching over 9 bases. CDR1 KGHSH and CDR2 LQKENI come from the germline V gene. V dropped 0 bases and J dropped 7; count of bases not matched to a gene: 7. The CDR3 loop spans 16 amino acids. The CDR3 region has the DNA TGTGCCAGCTCACCACCGATCGCGGGAGGGCTTAATGAGCAGTTCTTC. Amino acid sequence: CASSPPIAGGLNEQFF.

This sequence joins TRBV19 and TRBJ2-3, with TRBD1 as a possible D gene (6 bases). Germline-derived CDR1 and CDR2 are LNHDA and SQIVND (reference sequence). V dropped 5 bases and J dropped 0 bases, with 27 bases sitting between them. The CDR3 is 20 residues long. As DNA, the CDR3 is TGTGCCAGTAGTCGGAACATAAATATCCCCGGACAGTCTAGCACAGATACGCAGTATTTT. This gives the protein CASSRNINIPGQSSTDTQYF. The full variable domain, rest sourced from reference TRBV19 and TRBJ2-3, is DGGITQSPKYLFRKEGQNVTLSCEQNLNHDAMYWYRQDPGQGLRLIYYSQIVNDFQKGDIAEGYSVSREKKESFPLTVTSAQKNPTAFYLCASSRNINIPGQSSTDTQYFGPGTRLTVL.

CDR3: CASSARDSPTGELFF. As DNA, the CDR3 is TGTGCCAGCAGCGCCCGGGACAGCCCGACCGGGGAGCTGTTTTTT. The chain recombines TRBV9 with TRBJ2-2, with 7 bases lining up with TRBD1. The V segment lost 3 bases and the J segment 5 bases; nucleotides outside the gene matches: 7. The V gene's germline CDR1 is SGDLS and CDR2 YYNGEE. This CDR3 is built from 15 residues.

A remark on this clone: This sample includes further DNA sequences coding for the same CDR3. The chain carries TRBV2 and TRBJ1-1, with D hard to call. V was shortened by 4 bases and J by 1 base, with 7 bases between the two germline ends. The CDR3 has 13 amino acids. Germline V gives CDR1 SNHLY, CDR2 FYNNEI. CDR3 amino acids: CASSGQGNTEAFF. The CDR3 DNA sequence: TGTGCCAGCAGTGGACAAGGGAACACTGAAGCTTTCTTT.

The CDR3 reads CASSFSSGRDEQFF. For the CDR3, the DNA is TGTGCCAGCAGTTTTTCTAGCGGGAGGGATGAGCAGTTCTTC. V gene TRBV28 combines with J gene TRBJ2-1; 12 bases are shared with TRBD2. V lost 3 bases, J lost 8 bases, and 2 bases stayed unmatched. The V gene's germline CDR1 is MDHEN and CDR2 SYDVKM. The CDR3 extends over 14 amino acids.

The V and J genes are TRBV19 and TRBJ2-5; TRBD2 aligns across 11 bases. The V gene's germline CDR1 is LNHDA and CDR2 SQIVND (reference sequence). The CDR3 contains 15 residues. The J segment lost 3 bases and the V segment lost 3 bases, leaving 3 bases of the junction unmatched. CDR3 in amino acids: CASSMATSGKETQYF. Here the CDR3 DNA reads TGTGCCAGTAGTATGGCGACTAGCGGGAAAGAGACCCAGTACTTC.

The chain is built from TRBV27 and TRBJ2-1; TRBD1 matches 10 bases. The CDR3 is 15 amino acids. Germline-derived CDR1 and CDR2 are MNHEY and SMNVEV (reference sequence). The junction had 14 bases not matched to a gene; V was cut back by 10 bases and J by 8 bases. The CDR3 DNA sequence: TGTGCCACCGGGGACTGGGACAGGGGTGGCCATGAGCAGTTCTTC. Translation: CATGDWDRGGHEQFF.

This clone has only a few counts. The chain uses TRBV6-5 and TRBJ2-3, with 11 bases aligning to TRBD2. V shed 6 bases, J shed 2 bases, and the junction held 4 bases outside the gene matches. This CDR3 region has 15 residues. Germline lookup yields CDR1 MNHEY and CDR2 SVGAGI. CDR3 bases: TGTGCCAGCAGCCTACTAGCGGGGGTCACAGATACGCAGTATTTT. Translated, it gives CASSLLAGVTDTQYF.

The chain is built from TRBV2 and TRBJ2-1, with D maybe TRBD1 (6 bases). V dropped 7 bases and J dropped 5 bases, with 18 bases sitting between them. This CDR3 is built from 15 residues. Germline assignment: CDR1 SNHLY and CDR2 FYNNEI. This CDR3 is CASTPGQTKNNEQFF. For the CDR3, the DNA is TGTGCCAGCACCCCCGGACAGACCAAGAACAATGAGCAGTTCTTC.

The chain has TRBV27 and TRBJ1-5; D gene ambiguous. The germline V gene has CDR1 MNHEY and CDR2 SMNVEV (reference sequence). V lost 8 bases, J lost 2 bases, and 13 bases lay in between. This CDR3 region has 14 residues. CDR3 nucleotides: TGTGCCAGCCGTTACGGTGGTGGCAATCAGCCCCAGCATTTT. Translation gives CASRYGGGNQPQHF.

Concerning this clone itself: This sample also contains other DNA sequences that code for the same CDR3. This chain joins TRBV5-1 and TRBJ1-2; no reliable D call. The CDR3 loop spans 14 amino acids. Germline V CDR1 and CDR2: SGHRS, YFSETQ. Trimming removed 4 bases at V and 4 bases at J, with 14 bases between. The CDR3, as DNA: TGCGCCAGCAGCCCCAGCGGCGGAGTCTATGGCTACACCTTC. It encodes CASSPSGGVYGYTF.

The J gene is TRBJ2-1, the V gene TRBV27; TRBD2 matches 7 bases. The CDR3 totals 15 residues. The germline V gene encodes CDR1 MNHEY and CDR2 SMNVEV (reference sequence). V lost 5 bases and J lost 7; bases outside the gene matches: 11. In DNA, the CDR3 is TGTGCCAGCAGTCAGAGCGGGGTGGGGTTGAATGAGCAGTTCTTC. This codes for CASSQSGVGLNEQFF.

J is TRBJ2-5 and V is TRBV5-1; TRBD2 aligns across 11 bases. The CDR3 has 16 residues. V lost 1 base, J lost 2 bases, and 4 bases stayed unmatched. CDR1 is SGHRS, CDR2 YFSETQ, per germline. The CDR3 nucleotides are TGCGCCAGCAGCTTGTCGGGACTAGCGGTACAAGAGACCCAGTACTTC. It specifies CASSLSGLAVQETQYF. The variable domain in full, with the rest retrieved from reference TRBV5-1 and TRBJ2-5, is KAGVTQTPRYLIKTRGQQVTLSCSPISGHRSVSWYQQTPGQGLQFLFEYFSETQRNKGNFPGRFSGRQFSNSRSEMNVSTLELGDSALYLCASSLSGLAVQETQYFGPGTRLLVL.

V and J are TRBV20-1 and TRBJ2-7; no clear D gene. Looked up from germline, CDR1 is DFQATT and CDR2 is SNEGSKA (reference sequence). The V end lost 6 bases, the J end lost 5 bases, and 17 bases lay between the germline ends. The CDR3 loop spans 13 amino acids. The CDR3 loop reads CSASQPPRNEQYF. CDR3 bases: TGCAGTGCCAGTCAACCGCCCAGGAACGAGCAGTACTTC.

V gene TRBV2 combines with J gene TRBJ1-1; D is possibly TRBD1 (6 bases). The CDR3 is 12 amino acids. Germline-derived CDR1 and CDR2 are SNHLY and FYNNEI. V was trimmed by 7 bases and J by 5 bases, leaving 11 bases between them. The CDR3 spells CASTYRDTEAFF. CDR3 DNA: TGTGCCAGCACCTACAGGGATACTGAAGCTTTCTTT.